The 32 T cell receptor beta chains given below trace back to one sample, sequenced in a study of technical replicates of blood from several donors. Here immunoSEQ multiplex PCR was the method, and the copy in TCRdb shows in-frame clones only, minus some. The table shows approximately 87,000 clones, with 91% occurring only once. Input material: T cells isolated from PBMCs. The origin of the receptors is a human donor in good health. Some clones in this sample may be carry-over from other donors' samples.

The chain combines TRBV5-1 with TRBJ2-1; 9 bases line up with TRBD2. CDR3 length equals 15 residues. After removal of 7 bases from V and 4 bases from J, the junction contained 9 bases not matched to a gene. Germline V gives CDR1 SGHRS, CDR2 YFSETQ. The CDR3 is CASVPSGDNYNEQFF. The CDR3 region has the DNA TGCGCCAGCGTCCCTAGCGGGGACAATTACAATGAGCAGTTCTTC.

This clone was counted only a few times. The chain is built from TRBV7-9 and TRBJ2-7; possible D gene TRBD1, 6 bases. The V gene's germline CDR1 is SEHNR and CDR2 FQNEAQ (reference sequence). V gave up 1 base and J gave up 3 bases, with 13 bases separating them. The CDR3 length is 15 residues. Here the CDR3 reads CASSLGPGEGYEQYF. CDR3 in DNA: TGTGCCAGCAGCTTAGGGCCAGGGGAAGGCTACGAGCAGTACTTC. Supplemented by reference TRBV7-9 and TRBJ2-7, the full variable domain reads DTGVSQNPRHKITKRGQNVTFRCDPISEHNRLYWYRQTLGQGPEFLTYFQNEAQLEKSRLLSDRFSAERPKGSFSTLEIQRTEQGDSAMYLCASSLGPGEGYEQYFGPGTRLTVT.

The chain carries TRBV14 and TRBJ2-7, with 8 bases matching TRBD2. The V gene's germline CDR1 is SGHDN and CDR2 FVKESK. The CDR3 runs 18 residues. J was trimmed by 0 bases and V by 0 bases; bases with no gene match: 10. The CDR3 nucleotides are TGTGCCAGCAGCCAAGATGGTTGGGAGACTAGCGACTCCTACGAGCAGTACTTC. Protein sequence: CASSQDGWETSDSYEQYF.

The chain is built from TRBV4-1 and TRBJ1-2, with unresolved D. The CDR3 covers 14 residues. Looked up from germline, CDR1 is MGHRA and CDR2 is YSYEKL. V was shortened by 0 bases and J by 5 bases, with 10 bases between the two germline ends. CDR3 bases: TGCGCCAGCAGCCAAGATGGCAGAATGTATGGCTACACCTTC. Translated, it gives CASSQDGRMYGYTF.

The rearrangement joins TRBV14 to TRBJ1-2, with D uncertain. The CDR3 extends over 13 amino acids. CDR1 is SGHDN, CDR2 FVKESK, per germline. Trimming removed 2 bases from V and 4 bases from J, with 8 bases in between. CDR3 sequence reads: CASSQYSIYGYTF. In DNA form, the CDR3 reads TGTGCCAGCAGCCAATACAGTATCTATGGCTACACCTTC.

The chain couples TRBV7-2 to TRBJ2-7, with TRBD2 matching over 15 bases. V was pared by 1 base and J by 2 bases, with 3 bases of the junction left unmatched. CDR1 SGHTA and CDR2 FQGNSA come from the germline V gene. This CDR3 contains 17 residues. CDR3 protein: CASSLGRTSGRAYEQYF. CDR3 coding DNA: TGTGCCAGCAGCTTAGGCCGGACTAGCGGGAGGGCCTACGAGCAGTACTTC.

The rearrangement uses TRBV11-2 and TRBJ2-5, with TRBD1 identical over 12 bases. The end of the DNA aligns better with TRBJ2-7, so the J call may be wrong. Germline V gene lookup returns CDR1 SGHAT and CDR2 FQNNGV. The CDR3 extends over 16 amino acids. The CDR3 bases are TGTGCCAGCAGCTCACCGGGACAGGGGGCGATGTACGAGCAGTACTTC. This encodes CASSSPGQGAMYEQYF.

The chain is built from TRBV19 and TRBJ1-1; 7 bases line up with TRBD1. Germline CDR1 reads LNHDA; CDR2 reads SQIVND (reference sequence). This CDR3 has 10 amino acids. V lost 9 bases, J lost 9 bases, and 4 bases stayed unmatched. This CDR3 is CASRGQKAFF. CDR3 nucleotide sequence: TGTGCCAGCCGGGGACAGAAAGCTTTCTTT.

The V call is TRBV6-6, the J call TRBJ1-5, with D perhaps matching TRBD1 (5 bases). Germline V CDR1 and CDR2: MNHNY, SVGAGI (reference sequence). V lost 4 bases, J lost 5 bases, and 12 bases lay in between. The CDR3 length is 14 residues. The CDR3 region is CASSSDSPYQPQHF. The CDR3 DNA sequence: TGTGCCAGCAGTTCAGACAGTCCTTATCAGCCCCAGCATTTT.

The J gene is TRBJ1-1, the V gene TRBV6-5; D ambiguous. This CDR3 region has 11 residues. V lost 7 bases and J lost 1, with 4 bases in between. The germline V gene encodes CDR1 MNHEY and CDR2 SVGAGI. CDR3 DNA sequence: TGTGCCAGCAAGAGGAACACTGAAGCTTTCTTT. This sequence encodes CASKRNTEAFF.

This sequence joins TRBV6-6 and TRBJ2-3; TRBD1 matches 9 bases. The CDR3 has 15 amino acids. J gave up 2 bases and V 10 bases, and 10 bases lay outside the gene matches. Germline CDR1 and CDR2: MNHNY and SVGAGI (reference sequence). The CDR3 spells CATCPGTGYTDTQYF. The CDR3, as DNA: TGTGCCACGTGCCCCGGGACAGGGTACACAGATACGCAGTATTTT.

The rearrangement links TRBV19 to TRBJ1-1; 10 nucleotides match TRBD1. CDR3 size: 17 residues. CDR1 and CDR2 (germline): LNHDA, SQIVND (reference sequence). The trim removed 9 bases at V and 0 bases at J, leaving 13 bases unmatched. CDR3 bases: TGTGCCAGCGTAGAGGACAGGGGGAACCTGTTGAACACTGAAGCTTTCTTT. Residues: CASVEDRGNLLNTEAFF.

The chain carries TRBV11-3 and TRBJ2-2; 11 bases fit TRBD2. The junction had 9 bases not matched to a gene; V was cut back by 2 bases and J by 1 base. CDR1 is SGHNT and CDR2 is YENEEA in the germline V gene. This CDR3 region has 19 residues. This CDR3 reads CASSLQALAGVRNTGELFF. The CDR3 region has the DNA TGTGCCAGCAGCTTACAGGCACTAGCGGGAGTTAGGAACACCGGGGAGCTGTTTTTT.

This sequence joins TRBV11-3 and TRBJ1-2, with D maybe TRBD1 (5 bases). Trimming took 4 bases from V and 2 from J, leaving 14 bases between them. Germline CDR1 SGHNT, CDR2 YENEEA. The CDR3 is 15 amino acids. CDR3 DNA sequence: TGTGCCAGCAGCTCCGGGGAGGGGAGAAACTATGGCTACACCTTC. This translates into CASSSGEGRNYGYTF.

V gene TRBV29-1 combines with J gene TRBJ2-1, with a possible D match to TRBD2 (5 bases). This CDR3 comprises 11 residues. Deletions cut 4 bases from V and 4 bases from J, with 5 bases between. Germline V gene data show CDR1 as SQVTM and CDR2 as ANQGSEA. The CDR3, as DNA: TGCAGCGTTGCGGGATACAATGAGCAGTTCTTC. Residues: CSVAGYNEQFF.

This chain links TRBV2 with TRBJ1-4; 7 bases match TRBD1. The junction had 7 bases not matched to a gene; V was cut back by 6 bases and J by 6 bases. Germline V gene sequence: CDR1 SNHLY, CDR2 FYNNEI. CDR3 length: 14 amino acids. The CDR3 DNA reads TGTGCCAGCAGGCACGAGGGGGCGTATGAAAAACTGTTTTTT. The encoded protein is CASRHEGAYEKLFF.

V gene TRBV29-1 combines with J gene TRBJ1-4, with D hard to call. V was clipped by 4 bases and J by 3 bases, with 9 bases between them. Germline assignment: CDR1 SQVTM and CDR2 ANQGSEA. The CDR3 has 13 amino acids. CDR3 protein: CSVGSGANEKLFF. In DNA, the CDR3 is TGCAGCGTTGGCTCGGGTGCTAATGAAAAACTGTTTTTT.

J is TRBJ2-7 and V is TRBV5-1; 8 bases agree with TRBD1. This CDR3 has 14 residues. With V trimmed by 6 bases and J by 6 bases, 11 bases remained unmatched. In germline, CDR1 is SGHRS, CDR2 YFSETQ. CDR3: CASTLDRGWSEQYF. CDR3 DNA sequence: TGCGCCAGCACCCTAGACAGGGGATGGAGCGAGCAGTACTTC.

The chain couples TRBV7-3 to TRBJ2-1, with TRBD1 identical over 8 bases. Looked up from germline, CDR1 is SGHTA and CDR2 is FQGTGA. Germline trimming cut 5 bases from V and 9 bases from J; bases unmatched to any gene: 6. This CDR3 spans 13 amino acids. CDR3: CASSQGAYSEQFF. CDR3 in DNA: TGTGCCAGCAGCCAGGGGGCTTATAGTGAGCAGTTCTTC.

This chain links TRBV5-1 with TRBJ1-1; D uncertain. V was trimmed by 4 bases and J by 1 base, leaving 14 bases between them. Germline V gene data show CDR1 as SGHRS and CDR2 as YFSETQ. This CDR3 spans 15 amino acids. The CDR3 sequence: CASSQYIGRNTEAFF. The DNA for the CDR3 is TGCGCCAGCAGCCAATACATTGGCCGGAACACTGAAGCTTTCTTT. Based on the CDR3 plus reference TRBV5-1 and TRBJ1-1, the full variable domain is KAGVTQTPRYLIKTRGQQVTLSCSPISGHRSVSWYQQTPGQGLQFLFEYFSETQRNKGNFPGRFSGRQFSNSRSEMNVSTLELGDSALYLCASSQYIGRNTEAFFGQGTRLTVV.

The CDR3 DNA reads as TGTGCCAGTAGTGCCCGACAGGGAGGCACTGGAAACACCATATATTTT. It encodes CASSARQGGTGNTIYF. The J gene is TRBJ1-3, the V gene TRBV19; 7 positions match TRBD1. CDR3 length: 16 amino acids. Looked up from germline, CDR1 is LNHDA and CDR2 is SQIVND (reference sequence). Trimming at V came to 5 bases and at J to 2 bases, leaving 9 bases not matched to a gene.

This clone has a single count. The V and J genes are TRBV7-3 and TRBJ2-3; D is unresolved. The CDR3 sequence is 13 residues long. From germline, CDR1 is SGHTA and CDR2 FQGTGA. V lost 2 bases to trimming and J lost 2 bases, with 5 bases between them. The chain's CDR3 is CASSLVLTDTQYF. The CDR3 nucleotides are TGTGCCAGCAGCTTAGTTCTCACAGATACGCAGTATTTT.

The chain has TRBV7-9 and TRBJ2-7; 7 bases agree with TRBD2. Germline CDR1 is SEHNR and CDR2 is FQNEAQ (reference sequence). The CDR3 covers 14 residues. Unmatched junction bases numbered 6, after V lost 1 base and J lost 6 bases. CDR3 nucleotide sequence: TGTGCCAGCAGCTTAGTGGCGGGAGCAACCGAGCAGTACTTC. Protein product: CASSLVAGATEQYF. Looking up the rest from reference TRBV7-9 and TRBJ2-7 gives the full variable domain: DTGVSQNPRHKITKRGQNVTFRCDPISEHNRLYWYRQTLGQGPEFLTYFQNEAQLEKSRLLSDRFSAERPKGSFSTLEIQRTEQGDSAMYLCASSLVAGATEQYFGPGTRLTVT.

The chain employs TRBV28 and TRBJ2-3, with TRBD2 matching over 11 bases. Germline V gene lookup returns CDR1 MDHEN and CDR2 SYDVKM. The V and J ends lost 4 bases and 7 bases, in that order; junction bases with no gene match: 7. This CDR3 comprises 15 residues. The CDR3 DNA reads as TGTGCCAGCAGTTACAGACTAGCGGGAATAAATACGCAGTATTTT. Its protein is CASSYRLAGINTQYF. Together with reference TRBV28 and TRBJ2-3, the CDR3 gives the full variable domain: DVKVTQSSRYLVKRTGEKVFLECVQDMDHENMFWYRQDPGLGLRLIYFSYDVKMKEKGDIPEGYSVSREKKERFSLILESASTNQTSMYLCASSYRLAGINTQYFGPGTRLTVL.

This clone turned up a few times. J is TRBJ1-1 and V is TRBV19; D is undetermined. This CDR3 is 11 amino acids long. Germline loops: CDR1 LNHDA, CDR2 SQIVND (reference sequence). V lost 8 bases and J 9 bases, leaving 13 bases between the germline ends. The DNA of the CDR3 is TGTGCCAGTGAGAACGCCTTTAAAGCTTTCTTT. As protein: CASENAFKAFF. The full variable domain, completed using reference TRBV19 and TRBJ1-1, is DGGITQSPKYLFRKEGQNVTLSCEQNLNHDAMYWYRQDPGQGLRLIYYSQIVNDFQKGDIAEGYSVSREKKESFPLTVTSAQKNPTAFYLCASENAFKAFFGQGTRLTVV.

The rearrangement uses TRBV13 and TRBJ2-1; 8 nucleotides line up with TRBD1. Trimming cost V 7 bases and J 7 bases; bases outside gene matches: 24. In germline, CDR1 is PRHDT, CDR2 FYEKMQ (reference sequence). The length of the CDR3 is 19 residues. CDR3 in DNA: TGTGCCAGCACCCCACGGGCGCCAGGGGGCAAGGCAATAAGGAATGAGCAGTTCTTC. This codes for CASTPRAPGGKAIRNEQFF.

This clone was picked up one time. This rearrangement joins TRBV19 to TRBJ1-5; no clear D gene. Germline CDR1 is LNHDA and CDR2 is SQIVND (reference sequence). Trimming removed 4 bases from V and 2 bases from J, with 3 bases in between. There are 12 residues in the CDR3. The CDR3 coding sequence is TGTGCCAGTAGTAGCGGCAATCAGCCCCAGCATTTT. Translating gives CASSSGNQPQHF.

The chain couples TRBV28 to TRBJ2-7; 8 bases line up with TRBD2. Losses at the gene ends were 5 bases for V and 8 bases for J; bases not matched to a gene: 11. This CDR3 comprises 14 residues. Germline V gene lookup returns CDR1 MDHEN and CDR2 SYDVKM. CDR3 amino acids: CASSPLSGVMKQYF. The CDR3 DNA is TGTGCCAGCAGTCCTCTTAGCGGGGTAATGAAGCAGTACTTC.

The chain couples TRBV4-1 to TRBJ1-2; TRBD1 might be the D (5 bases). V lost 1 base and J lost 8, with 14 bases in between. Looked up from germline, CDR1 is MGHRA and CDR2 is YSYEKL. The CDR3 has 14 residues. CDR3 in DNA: TGCGCCAGCAGCCAAGGGGGCTACTTCCCCGGCTACACCTTC. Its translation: CASSQGGYFPGYTF.

For the CDR3, the DNA is TGTGCCAGCTCCGAAACACTAGCGGCCCCCACAGATACGCAGTATTTT. It codes for CASSETLAAPTDTQYF. V is TRBV19 and J is TRBJ2-3; 8 bases line up with TRBD2. The ends lost 9 bases at V and 2 bases at J; junction bases unmatched: 13. Looked up from germline, CDR1 is LNHDA and CDR2 is SQIVND (reference sequence). The CDR3 totals 16 residues.

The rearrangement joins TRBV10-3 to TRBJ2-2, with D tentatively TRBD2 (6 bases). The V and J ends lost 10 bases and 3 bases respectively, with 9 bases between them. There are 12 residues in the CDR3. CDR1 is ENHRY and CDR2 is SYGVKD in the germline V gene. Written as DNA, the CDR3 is TGTGCCACGGGACTTCACACCGGGGAGCTGTTTTTT. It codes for CATGLHTGELFF.

The CDR3 DNA reads as TGCGCCAGCAGCCAACCTGACAGGGACGGAAACACCATATATTTT. Encoded protein: CASSQPDRDGNTIYF. V and J are TRBV4-1 and TRBJ1-3, with 7 nucleotides matching TRBD1. The CDR3 extends over 15 amino acids. Unmatched junction bases numbered 5, after V lost 2 bases and J lost 4 bases. Germline CDR1 reads MGHRA; CDR2 reads YSYEKL.